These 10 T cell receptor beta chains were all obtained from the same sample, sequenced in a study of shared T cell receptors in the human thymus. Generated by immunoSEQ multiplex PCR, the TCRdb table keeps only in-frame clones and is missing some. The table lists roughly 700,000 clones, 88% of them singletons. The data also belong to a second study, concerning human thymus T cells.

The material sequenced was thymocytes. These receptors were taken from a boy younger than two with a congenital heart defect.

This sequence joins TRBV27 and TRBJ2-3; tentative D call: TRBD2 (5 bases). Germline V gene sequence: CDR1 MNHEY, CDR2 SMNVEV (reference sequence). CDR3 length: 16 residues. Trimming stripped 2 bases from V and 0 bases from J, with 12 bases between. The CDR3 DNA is TGTGCCAGCAGTTTAATGAGGGCCCAGAGCACAGATACGCAGTATTTT. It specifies CASSLMRAQSTDTQYF.

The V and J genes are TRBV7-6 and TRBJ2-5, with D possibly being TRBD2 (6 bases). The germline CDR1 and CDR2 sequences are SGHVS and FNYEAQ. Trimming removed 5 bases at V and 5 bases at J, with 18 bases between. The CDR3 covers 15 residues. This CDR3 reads CASSRGGRGGETQYF. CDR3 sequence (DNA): TGTGCCAGCAGCCGCGGAGGGCGGGGCGGGGAGACCCAGTACTTC.

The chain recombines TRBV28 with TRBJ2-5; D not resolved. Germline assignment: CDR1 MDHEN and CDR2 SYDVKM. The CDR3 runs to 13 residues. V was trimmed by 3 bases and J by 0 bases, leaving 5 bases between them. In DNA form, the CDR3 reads TGTGCCAGCAGTTTCTATTACCAAGAGACCCAGTACTTC. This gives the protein CASSFYYQETQYF.

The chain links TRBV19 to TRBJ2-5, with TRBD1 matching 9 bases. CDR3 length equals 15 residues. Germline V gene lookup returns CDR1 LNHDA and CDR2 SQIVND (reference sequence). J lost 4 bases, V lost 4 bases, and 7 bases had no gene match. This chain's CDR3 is CASSTRDRERETQYF. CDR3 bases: TGTGCCAGTAGTACCCGGGACAGGGAGCGAGAGACCCAGTACTTC.

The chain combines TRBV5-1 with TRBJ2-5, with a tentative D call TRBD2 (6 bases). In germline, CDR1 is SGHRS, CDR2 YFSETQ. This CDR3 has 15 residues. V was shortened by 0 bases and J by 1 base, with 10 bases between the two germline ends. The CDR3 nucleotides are TGCGCCAGCAGCTTGGCCCTAGCGCGCCAAGAGACCCAGTACTTC. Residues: CASSLALARQETQYF.

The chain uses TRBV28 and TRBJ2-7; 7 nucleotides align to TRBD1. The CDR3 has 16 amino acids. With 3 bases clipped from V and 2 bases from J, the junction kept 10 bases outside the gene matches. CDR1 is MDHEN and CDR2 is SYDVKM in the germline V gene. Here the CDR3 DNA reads TGTGCCAGCAGTTTCCCCGACAGGGATGGGGCCTACGAGCAGTACTTC. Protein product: CASSFPDRDGAYEQYF.

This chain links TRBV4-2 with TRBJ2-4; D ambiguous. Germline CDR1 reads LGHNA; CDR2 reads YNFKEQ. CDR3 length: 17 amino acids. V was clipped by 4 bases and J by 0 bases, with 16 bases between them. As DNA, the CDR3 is TGTGCCAGCAGCCCGGTGAGGCCGGCCATAGCCAAAAACATTCAGTACTTC. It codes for CASSPVRPAIAKNIQYF.

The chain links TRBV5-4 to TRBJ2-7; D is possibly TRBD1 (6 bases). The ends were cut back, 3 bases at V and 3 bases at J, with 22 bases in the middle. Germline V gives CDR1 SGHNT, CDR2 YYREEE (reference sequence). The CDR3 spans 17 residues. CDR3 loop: CASSSNAHSNRVYEQYF. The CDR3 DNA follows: TGTGCCAGCAGCTCCAACGCCCATTCAAACAGGGTCTACGAGCAGTACTTC.

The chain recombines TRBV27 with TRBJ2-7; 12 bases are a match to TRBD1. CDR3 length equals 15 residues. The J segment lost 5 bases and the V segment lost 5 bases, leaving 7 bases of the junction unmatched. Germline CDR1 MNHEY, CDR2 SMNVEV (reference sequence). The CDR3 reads CASSAIRDRGHEQYF. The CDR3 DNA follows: TGTGCCAGCAGTGCAATCCGGGACAGGGGGCACGAGCAGTACTTC.

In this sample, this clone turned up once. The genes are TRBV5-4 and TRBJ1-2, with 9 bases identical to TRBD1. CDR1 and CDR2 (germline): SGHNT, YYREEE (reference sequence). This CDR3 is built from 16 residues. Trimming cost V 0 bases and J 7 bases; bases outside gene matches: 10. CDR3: CASSLAYRGRDGGYTF. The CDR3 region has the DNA TGTGCCAGCAGCTTGGCCTACAGGGGGCGGGACGGTGGCTACACCTTC.